The 32 T cell receptor beta chains below were found in one sample sequenced in a study of human T cells and chemical hapten exposure. As to time point: patch test 1, 2 weeks after DPC sensitization. Treatment given: therapeutic diphenylcyclopropenone sensitization with weekly scalp DPC. TCRdb used MiXCR to reprocess the RACE reads, holding one entry per CDR3 protein. The table lists some 80,000 distinct CDR3 sequences, around 11% of them singletons, with roughly 4.2% in the top ten. The specimen was whole blood, collected in connection with sensitization to the hapten diphenylcyclopropenone (DPC). These receptors came from a woman between 50 and 59 years old with alopecia areata. Some clones in this sample may be carry-over from other donors' samples.

This clonotype was seen ten or more times. This chain links TRBV5-1 with TRBJ2-1; TRBD2 matches at 14 bases. The trim removed 4 bases at V and 4 bases at J, leaving 13 bases unmatched. From germline, CDR1 is SGHRS and CDR2 YFSETQ. The CDR3 is made up of 19 amino acids. The CDR3 loop is CASSPTRLAGGLPYNEQFF. In DNA form, the CDR3 reads TGCGCCAGCAGCCCTACCCGACTAGCGGGAGGGCTTCCTTACAATGAGCAGTTCTTC. The variable domain in full, with the rest retrieved from reference TRBV5-1 and TRBJ2-1, is KAGVTQTPRYLIKTRGQQVTLSCSPISGHRSVSWYQQTPGQGLQFLFEYFSETQRNKGNFPGRFSGRQFSNSRSEMNVSTLELGDSALYLCASSPTRLAGGLPYNEQFFGPGTRLTVL.

The CDR3 bases are TGTGCCAGCAGTGAAGTCCCCGGGACAGGGTTTTACAATGAGCAGTTCTTC. This codes for CASSEVPGTGFYNEQFF. The V gene is TRBV6-1, the J gene TRBJ2-1; TRBD1 agrees at 9 bases. V lost 1 base, J lost 4 bases, and 8 bases stayed unmatched. The V gene's germline CDR1 is MNHNS and CDR2 SASEGT. The CDR3 is 17 amino acids.

This clonotype has a count of ten or more. In nucleotides, the CDR3 is TGTGCCAGCTGGGGACAGCAGGGTCAGCCCCAGCATTTT. This codes for CASWGQQGQPQHF. The J gene is TRBJ1-5, the V gene TRBV2, with TRBD1 matching over 7 bases. Germline lookup yields CDR1 SNHLY and CDR2 FYNNEI. The CDR3 loop spans 13 amino acids. V lost 8 bases and J lost 6; bases outside the gene matches: 7.

This clonotype was seen many times. The CDR3 nucleotides are TGTGCCAGCAGCTTGGCCAGCCCGGACCCCCTCCACTTT. Its protein product is CASSLASPDPLHF. The chain recombines TRBV5-5 with TRBJ1-6; D ambiguous. CDR1 and CDR2 from the germline V gene are SGHKS and YYEKEE (reference sequence). Trimming shortened V by 0 bases and J by 13 bases, and 11 bases separated the two germline ends. The CDR3 runs to 13 residues.

The chain carries TRBV3-1 and TRBJ2-1, with 9 bases identical to TRBD1. Germline lookup yields CDR1 LGHDT and CDR2 YNNKEL (reference sequence). V was clipped by 3 bases and J by 4 bases; unmatched bases: 4. The CDR3 has 15 residues. This chain's CDR3 is CASSHYRGQYNEQFF. CDR3 DNA: TGTGCCAGCAGCCATTACAGGGGGCAGTACAATGAGCAGTTCTTC.

There are many counts of this clonotype. This chain links TRBV11-2 with TRBJ1-2; D call uncertain. V was cut by 8 bases and J by 8 bases, with 12 bases left in between. In germline, CDR1 is SGHAT, CDR2 FQNNGV. The CDR3 runs to 11 residues. CDR3 protein: CASVSTIGYTF. The CDR3 nucleotides read TGTGCCAGCGTCTCAACGATCGGCTACACCTTC.

This clonotype showed up many times. The chain links TRBV29-1 to TRBJ2-1, with D perhaps TRBD2 (5 bases). The CDR3 spans 13 residues. V was shortened by 8 bases and J by 4 bases, with 15 bases between the two germline ends. CDR1 is SQVTM, CDR2 ANQGSEA, per germline. The CDR3 reads CSSNGENYNEQFF. As DNA, the CDR3 is TGCAGCTCGAACGGGGAGAATTACAATGAGCAGTTCTTC.

J is TRBJ1-5 and V is TRBV20-1; D unclear. The CDR3 spans 14 residues. Trimming took 3 bases from V and 2 from J, leaving 11 bases between them. Per the germline V gene, CDR1 is DFQATT and CDR2 is SNEGSKA (reference sequence). CDR3 coding DNA: TGCAGTGCTAGCTACGGACGGGGCAATCAGCCCCAGCATTTT. Translation gives CSASYGRGNQPQHF.

In nucleotides, the CDR3 is TGTGCCAGCAGTTTCTGGCTAGCGGGAGCTGAGCAGTTCTTC. It encodes CASSFWLAGAEQFF. The J gene is TRBJ2-1, the V gene TRBV27, with 10 positions matching TRBD2. Germline-derived CDR1 and CDR2 are MNHEY and SMNVEV (reference sequence). V gave up 3 bases and J gave up 9 bases; unmatched junction bases: 5. The CDR3 runs to 14 residues.

This clonotype came up a few times. V is TRBV29-1 and J is TRBJ1-2; 7 bases fit TRBD1. Germline V gene lookup returns CDR1 SQVTM and CDR2 ANQGSEA. CDR3 length: 12 residues. Germline trimming cut 1 base from V and 7 bases from J; bases unmatched to any gene: 3. The CDR3 DNA is TGCAGCGTTGAAGCTTCAGGGGGTGGCTACACCTTC. As protein: CSVEASGGGYTF.

This clonotype occurred many times. V usage is TRBV18 and J usage is TRBJ1-4; maybe TRBD1 (6 bases). V was clipped by 5 bases and J by 8 bases, with 12 bases between them. Germline CDR1 KGHSH, CDR2 LQKENI. This CDR3 is built from 13 residues. The DNA for the CDR3 is TGTGCCAGCTCAGAGAGGGGGAGCGAAAAACTGTTTTTT. Translated, it gives CASSERGSEKLFF. The full variable domain, in which reference TRBV18 and TRBJ1-4 provide the parts outside the CDR3, is NAGVMQNPRHLVRRRGQEARLRCSPMKGHSHVYWYRQLPEEGLKFMVYLQKENIIDESGMPKERFSAEFPKEGPSILRIQQVVRGDSAAYFCASSERGSEKLFFGSGTQLSVL.

This clonotype was seen repeatedly, ten times or more. The rearrangement joins TRBV3-1 to TRBJ2-7; D is ambiguous. Germline CDR1 and CDR2: LGHDT and YNNKEL (reference sequence). V dropped 5 bases and J dropped 3 bases, with 5 bases sitting between them. The CDR3 is 11 residues long. The CDR3 loop reads CASSRFYEQYF. DNA of the CDR3: TGTGCCAGCAGCAGATTCTACGAGCAGTACTTC.

This clonotype was counted many times. V usage is TRBV12-3 or TRBV12-4 and J usage is TRBJ2-3; 9 bases match TRBD1. CDR3 size: 15 residues. With V trimmed by 6 bases and J by 0 bases, 4 bases remained unmatched. The chain's CDR3 is CASSHRGPSTDTQYF. The CDR3 DNA reads as TGTGCCAGCAGCCACAGGGGGCCTAGCACAGATACGCAGTATTTT.

This clonotype was recorded at least ten times. The rearrangement joins TRBV6-4 to TRBJ2-6; D is possibly TRBD1 or TRBD2 (5 bases each). This CDR3 is 16 amino acids long. Per germline, CDR1 MRHNA and CDR2 SNTAGT. V was trimmed by 2 bases and J by 0 bases, leaving 8 bases between them. CDR3: CASSDRDRSGANVLTF. The CDR3, as DNA: TGTGCCAGCAGTGACAGGGACCGCTCTGGGGCCAACGTCCTGACTTTC.

The table lists this clonotype with many counts. The genes are TRBV28 and TRBJ2-1; tentatively, D is TRBD1 (5 bases). Trimming shortened V by 1 base and J by 9 bases, and 13 bases separated the two germline ends. CDR1 is MDHEN and CDR2 is SYDVKM in the germline V gene. The CDR3 is 14 residues long. CDR3 sequence: CASSLSPDRSEQFF. In nucleotides, the CDR3 is TGTGCCAGCAGTTTATCCCCCGACAGAAGTGAGCAGTTCTTC.

This clonotype has at least ten counts. The chain carries TRBV5-5 and TRBJ1-5; 9 bases line up with TRBD1. Trimming took 4 bases from V and 4 from J; bases not matched to a gene: 9. Germline-derived CDR1 and CDR2 are SGHKS and YYEKEE (reference sequence). The CDR3 covers 16 residues. Here the CDR3 reads CASSKGGTGWNQPQHF. In nucleotides, the CDR3 is TGTGCCAGCAGCAAAGGTGGGACAGGGTGGAATCAGCCCCAGCATTTT.

This chain links TRBV5-1 with TRBJ2-2; D may be TRBD2 (6 bases). The V and J ends lost 0 bases and 2 bases respectively, with 11 bases between them. The germline CDR1 and CDR2 sequences are SGHRS and YFSETQ. The CDR3 has 16 residues. The CDR3 sequence: CASSLVAVLNTGELFF. CDR3 in DNA: TGCGCCAGCAGCTTGGTAGCGGTACTCAACACCGGGGAGCTGTTTTTT.

The chain recombines TRBV12-3 or TRBV12-4 with TRBJ2-5, with 8 nucleotides matching TRBD1. The CDR3 totals 16 residues. With V trimmed by 3 bases and J by 0 bases, 6 bases remained unmatched. The CDR3 bases are TGTGCCAGCAGTTTTCTGTGGACAGGGTACCAAGAGACCCAGTACTTC. This gives the protein CASSFLWTGYQETQYF.

The V call is TRBV19, the J call TRBJ2-7; no clear D. This CDR3 has 13 residues. CDR1 and CDR2 (germline): LNHDA, SQIVND (reference sequence). Trimming removed 3 bases from V and 4 bases from J, with 10 bases in between. As DNA, the CDR3 is TGTGCCAGTAGTATTGGCAGGAAGTACGAGCAGTACTTC. Translated: CASSIGRKYEQYF.

This clonotype was recorded a few times. The V gene is TRBV2, the J gene TRBJ2-5; 8 bases map to TRBD1. V shed 4 bases and J 5 bases; nucleotides not matched to a gene: 9. The CDR3 covers 15 residues. Per germline, CDR1 SNHLY and CDR2 FYNNEI. CDR3 sequence reads: CASSGWDRPRETQYF. The CDR3 nucleotides read TGTGCCAGCAGTGGTTGGGACAGGCCAAGGGAGACCCAGTACTTC.

CDR3 DNA: TGTGCCAGTAGTAGGACTAGCGGGAGGCTCAACACCGGGGAGCTGTTTTTT. It is translated as CASSRTSGRLNTGELFF. This rearrangement joins TRBV19 to TRBJ2-2; 14 bases match TRBD2. Unmatched junction bases numbered 3, after V lost 4 bases and J lost 2 bases. The CDR3 extends over 17 amino acids. From germline, CDR1 is LNHDA and CDR2 SQIVND (reference sequence).

This clonotype was seen ten or more times. The V call is TRBV20-1, the J call TRBJ1-5, with D hard to call. Germline V lookup: CDR1 DFQATT, CDR2 SNEGSKA (reference sequence). The CDR3 covers 14 residues. Trimming took off 3 bases at V and 3 bases at J, with 12 bases between the two ends. The CDR3 coding sequence is TGCAGTGCTAGTGTAGGGAAGCTCAATCAGCCCCAGCATTTT. Protein: CSASVGKLNQPQHF.

The V gene is TRBV12-3 or TRBV12-4, the J gene TRBJ2-1; D ambiguous. This CDR3 has 13 amino acids. V was cut by 2 bases and J by 4 bases, with 6 bases left in between. The CDR3 DNA reads as TGTGCCAGCAGTTTAATAACTTACAATGAGCAGTTCTTC. Protein: CASSLITYNEQFF.

This clonotype was seen repeatedly, ten times or more. J is TRBJ2-5 and V is TRBV7-4; TRBD1 matches 7 bases. This CDR3 contains 15 residues. Trimming at V came to 2 bases and at J to 4 bases, leaving 7 bases not matched to a gene. From germline, CDR1 is SGHVT and CDR2 SQSDAQ. The CDR3 is CASSLRDRVGETQYF. The CDR3 DNA reads TGTGCCAGCAGCTTACGCGACAGGGTCGGAGAGACCCAGTACTTC.

The chain uses TRBV5-1 and TRBJ1-4; 8 positions match TRBD1. With 3 bases clipped from V and 6 bases from J, the junction kept 7 bases outside the gene matches. The CDR3 is 15 amino acids. Germline CDR1 and CDR2: SGHRS and YFSETQ. The DNA for the CDR3 is TGCGCCAGCAGCTGGGGGACAGGCGGTGATGAAAAACTGTTTTTT. As protein: CASSWGTGGDEKLFF. The variable domain in full, completed from reference TRBV5-1 and TRBJ1-4, reads KAGVTQTPRYLIKTRGQQVTLSCSPISGHRSVSWYQQTPGQGLQFLFEYFSETQRNKGNFPGRFSGRQFSNSRSEMNVSTLELGDSALYLCASSWGTGGDEKLFFGSGTQLSVL.

This clonotype was detected only a few times. The CDR3 bases are TGTGCCAGCAGCTCGGGGACAGTACCCGAAGCTTTCTTT. Residues: CASSSGTVPEAFF. This sequence joins TRBV5-6 and TRBJ1-1; 7 nucleotides line up with TRBD1. J was trimmed by 8 bases and V by 3 bases; bases with no gene match: 7. In germline, CDR1 is SGHDT, CDR2 YYEEEE. This CDR3 region has 13 residues.

This clonotype has a handful of counts. This chain uses TRBV27 with TRBJ1-1; D not resolved. The CDR3 has 14 amino acids. Germline CDR1 MNHEY, CDR2 SMNVEV (reference sequence). The V end was cut by 5 bases, the J end by 0 bases, with 10 bases between. The CDR3 coding sequence is TGTGCCAGCAGTAAGCCCCACTTGAACACTGAAGCTTTCTTT. Its protein is CASSKPHLNTEAFF.

This clonotype was counted many times. The V gene is TRBV15, the J gene TRBJ2-7; maybe TRBD2 (5 bases). Germline CDR1 LNHNV, CDR2 YYDKDF (reference sequence). The CDR3 is 13 amino acids. Trimming stripped 0 bases from V and 4 bases from J, with 7 bases between. CDR3 region: CATSRDPGYEQYF. For the CDR3, the DNA is TGTGCCACCAGCAGAGACCCGGGATACGAGCAGTACTTC.

This chain connects TRBV19 to TRBJ1-2; the D is unclear. V shed 8 bases and J shed 4 bases, with 8 bases lying between them. The CDR3 totals 11 residues. Looked up from germline, CDR1 is LNHDA and CDR2 is SQIVND (reference sequence). CDR3 protein: CASSAGYGYTF. CDR3 DNA: TGTGCCAGTTCTGCCGGCTATGGCTACACCTTC.

This clonotype has a count of ten or more. The chain combines TRBV18 with TRBJ1-1; 7 nucleotides agree with TRBD1. This CDR3 is built from 13 residues. Trimming cost V 3 bases and J 6 bases; bases outside gene matches: 4. The germline gives CDR1 KGHSH, CDR2 LQKENI. The CDR3 DNA sequence: TGTGCCAGCTCACCGGGACAGAGCGCTGAAGCTTTCTTT. Residues: CASSPGQSAEAFF.

Only a few counts were recorded for this clonotype. At one end, the junction sequence differs from germline, possibly due to a read error. V gene TRBV29-1 combines with J gene TRBJ1-2; no firm D call. CDR1 is SQVTM, CDR2 ANQGSEA, per germline. The CDR3 covers 12 residues. CDR3 sequence (DNA): TGTGGAGGTCGAGGGCCTAACTATGGCTACACCTTC. Amino acid sequence: CGGRGPNYGYTF.

The V and J genes are TRBV6-6 and TRBJ2-7, with 10 bases lining up with TRBD1. The length of the CDR3 is 15 residues. Germline V CDR1 and CDR2: MNHNY, SVGAGI (reference sequence). V lost 7 bases to trimming and J lost 7 bases; unmatched junction nucleotides: 13. In nucleotides, the CDR3 is TGTGCCAGCACGCGGGGGGACAGGGGACTCGGGGAGCAGTACTTC. The encoded protein is CASTRGDRGLGEQYF.